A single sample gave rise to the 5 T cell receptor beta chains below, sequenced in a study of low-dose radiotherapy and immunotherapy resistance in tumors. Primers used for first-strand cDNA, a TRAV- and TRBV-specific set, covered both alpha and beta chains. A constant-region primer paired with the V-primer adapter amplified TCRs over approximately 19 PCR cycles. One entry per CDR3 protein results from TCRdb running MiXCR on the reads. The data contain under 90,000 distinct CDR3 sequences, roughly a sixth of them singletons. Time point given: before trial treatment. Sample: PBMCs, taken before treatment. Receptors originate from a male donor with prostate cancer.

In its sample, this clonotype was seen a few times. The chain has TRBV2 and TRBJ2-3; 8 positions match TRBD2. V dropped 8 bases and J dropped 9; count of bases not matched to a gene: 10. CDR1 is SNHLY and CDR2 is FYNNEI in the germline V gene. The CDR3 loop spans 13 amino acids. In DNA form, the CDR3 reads TGTGCCAGCGGGGCGGGGGGCCCTTTGACGCAGTATTTT. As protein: CASGAGGPLTQYF.

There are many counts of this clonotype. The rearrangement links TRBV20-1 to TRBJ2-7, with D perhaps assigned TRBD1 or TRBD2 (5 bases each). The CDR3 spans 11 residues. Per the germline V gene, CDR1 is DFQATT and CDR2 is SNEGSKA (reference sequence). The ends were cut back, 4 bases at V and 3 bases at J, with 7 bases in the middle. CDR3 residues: CSAKRGYEQYF. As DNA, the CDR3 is TGCAGTGCTAAGAGGGGCTACGAGCAGTACTTC.

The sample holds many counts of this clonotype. The CDR3 reads CAWSDGQGPSPRDGYTF. Written as DNA, the CDR3 is TGTGCCTGGAGTGACGGACAGGGGCCCAGTCCAAGGGATGGCTACACCTTC. The chain carries TRBV30 and TRBJ1-2; 9 positions agree with TRBD1. CDR1 is GTSNPN, CDR2 SVGIG, per germline (reference sequence). The CDR3 is 17 amino acids. The J segment lost 6 bases and the V segment lost 1 base, leaving 15 bases of the junction unmatched.

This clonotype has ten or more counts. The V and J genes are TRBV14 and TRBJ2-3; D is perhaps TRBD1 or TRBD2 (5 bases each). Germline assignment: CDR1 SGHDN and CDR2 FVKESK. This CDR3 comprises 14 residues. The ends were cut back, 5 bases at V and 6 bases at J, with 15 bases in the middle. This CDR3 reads CASSEGPGMDTQYF. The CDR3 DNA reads TGTGCCAGCAGCGAGGGACCGGGGATGGATACGCAGTATTTT.

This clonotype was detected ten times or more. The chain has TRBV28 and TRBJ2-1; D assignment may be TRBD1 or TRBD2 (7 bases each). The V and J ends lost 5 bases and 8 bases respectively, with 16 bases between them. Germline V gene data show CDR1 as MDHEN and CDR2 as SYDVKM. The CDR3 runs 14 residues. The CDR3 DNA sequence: TGTGCCAGCAGTCAGGGAGGGGGCAGAGATGAGCAGTTCTTC. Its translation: CASSQGGGRDEQFF.